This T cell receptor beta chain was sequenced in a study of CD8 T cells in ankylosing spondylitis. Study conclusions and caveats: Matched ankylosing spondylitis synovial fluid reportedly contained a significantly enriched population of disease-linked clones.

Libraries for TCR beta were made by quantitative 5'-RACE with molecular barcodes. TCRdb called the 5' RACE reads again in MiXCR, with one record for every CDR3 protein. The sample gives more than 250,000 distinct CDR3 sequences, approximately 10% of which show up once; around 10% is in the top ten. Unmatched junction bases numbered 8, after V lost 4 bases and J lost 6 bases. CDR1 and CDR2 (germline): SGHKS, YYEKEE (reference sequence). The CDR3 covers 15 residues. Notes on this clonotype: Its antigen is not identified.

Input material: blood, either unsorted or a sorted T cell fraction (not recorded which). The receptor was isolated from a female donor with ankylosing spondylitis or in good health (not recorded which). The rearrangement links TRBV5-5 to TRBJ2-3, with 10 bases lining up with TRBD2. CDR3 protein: CASSTQAGGPDTQYF. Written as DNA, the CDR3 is TGTGCCAGCAGCACCCAAGCGGGGGGGCCCGATACGCAGTATTTT.